Presented here are 2 T cell receptor beta chains from one specimen sequenced in a study of cytomegalovirus exposure and HLA in healthy donors. Primers included in the PCR were 60 Vbeta and 13 Jbeta primers. TCRdb's table, derived via immunoSEQ multiplex PCR, lists solely in-frame clones and lacks some. The table lists approximately 150,000 clones, under 70% of them singletons. Sequenced input: PBMCs. These receptor sequences come from a woman in her thirties or forties in good health and CMV-seropositive.

The chain carries TRBV7-9 and TRBJ1-1; D is unclear. Trimming took off 1 base at V and 5 bases at J, with 8 bases between the two ends. Per the germline V gene, CDR1 is SEHNR and CDR2 is FQNEAQ (reference sequence). The CDR3 loop spans 13 amino acids. CDR3 nucleotides: TGTGCCAGCAGCTTAGTCCTGCGGACTGAAGCTTTCTTT. Its protein product is CASSLVLRTEAFF. Full variable domain (missing parts from reference TRBV7-9 and TRBJ1-1): DTGVSQNPRHKITKRGQNVTFRCDPISEHNRLYWYRQTLGQGPEFLTYFQNEAQLEKSRLLSDRFSAERPKGSFSTLEIQRTEQGDSAMYLCASSLVLRTEAFFGQGTRLTVV.

The chain carries TRBV4-3 and TRBJ1-1; D gene uncertain. Between the trimmed V and J ends, which lost 0 bases and 8 bases, there was a span of 13 bases. Germline V CDR1 and CDR2: LGHNA, YSLEER. This CDR3 region has 14 residues. The chain's CDR3 is CASSQETWAGEAFF. For the CDR3, the DNA is TGCGCCAGCAGCCAAGAAACTTGGGCTGGAGAAGCTTTCTTT.